A selection of T cell receptor beta chains follows, all from one sample in a study of shared clonotypes between healthy human individuals. TCRdb's copy holds only in-frame clones and misses some; the assay was immunoSEQ multiplex PCR. The sample includes 2,500,000 or so clones, about 90% of them seen just once. Sequenced: naive CD4+ T cells from PBMCs. All receptors derive from a man between 18 and 29 years old in good health. Some clones in this sample may be carry-over from other donors' samples. CDR3s include the opening cysteine and the closing phenylalanine or tryptophan. A D gene is named only where the DNA matches it firmly. Clone size is given for some rows only: seen once, a few or many times, or a class if the clone is expanded.

clone size	J gene	D gene	V gene	CDR3 protein	CDR3 DNA
-	TRBJ1-2	-	TRBV28	CASSFKGVGYTF	TGTGCCAGCAGTTTTAAGGGGGTCGGCTACACCTTC
-	TRBJ2-3	TRBD1	TRBV9	CASNPGGITDTQYF	TGTGCCAGCAACCCAGGGGGCATTACAGATACGCAGTATTTT
-	TRBJ2-7	TRBD1	TRBV11-2	CASSQQGTADSEQYF	TGTGCCAGCAGTCAGCAGGGGACAGCTGACTCCGAGCAGTACTTC
-	TRBJ1-1	-	TRBV6-5	CASSYPGRPEAFF	TGTGCCAGCAGTTACCCGGGTAGGCCTGAAGCTTTCTTT
once	TRBJ1-1	-	TRBV7-9	CASSLNPRVAFF	TGTGCCAGCAGCTTAAACCCAAGAGTAGCTTTCTTT
-	TRBJ1-1	TRBD1	TRBV7-9	CASRPTPGDSSFPEAFF	TGTGCCAGCAGACCCACCCCGGGGGACAGTTCTTTCCCTGAAGCTTTCTTT
-	TRBJ1-3	-	TRBV7-9	CASSPTGSGNTIYF	TGTGCCAGCAGCCCGACGGGCTCTGGAAACACCATATATTTT
-	TRBJ2-5	TRBD2	TRBV5-1	CASSSSGYQETQYF	TGCGCCAGCAGTTCTAGCGGGTACCAAGAGACCCAGTACTTC
once	TRBJ2-3	-	TRBV5-1	CASSLFSGTDTQYF	TGCGCCAGCAGCTTGTTCAGCGGCACAGATACGCAGTATTTT
-	TRBJ2-5	-	TRBV6-5	CASSYDRWYQETQYF	TGTGCCAGCAGTTACGATCGATGGTACCAAGAGACCCAGTACTTC
-	TRBJ1-2	-	TRBV7-2	CASSPTGNYGYTF	TGTGCCAGCAGTCCCACAGGGAACTATGGCTACACCTTC
-	TRBJ2-7	-	TRBV7-9	CASSLARTTYEQYF	TGTGCCAGCAGCTTAGCCAGGACCACCTACGAGCAGTACTTC
-	TRBJ2-7	-	TRBV18	CASSPPGSPRVYEQYF	TGTGCCAGCTCACCACCGGGTTCCCCCCGGGTTTACGAGCAGTACTTC
few	TRBJ1-5	TRBD1	TRBV28	CASSLEGQGLGQPQHF	TGTGCCAGCAGTTTAGAGGGACAGGGGTTAGGTCAGCCCCAGCATTTT
-	TRBJ2-5	TRBD2	TRBV6-1	CASSEAGGPKETQYF	TGTGCCAGCAGTGAAGCGGGAGGGCCCAAAGAGACCCAGTACTTC
-	TRBJ2-7	TRBD1	TRBV2	CASSTYTGGGEQYF	TGTGCCAGCAGTACCTATACAGGGGGCGGCGAGCAGTACTTC
-	TRBJ1-1	-	TRBV7-8	CASSLVFRNTEAFF	TGTGCCAGCAGCTTAGTTTTTCGGAACACTGAAGCTTTCTTT
-	TRBJ2-6	-	TRBV27	CASSLRSVTGANVLTF	TGTGCCAGCAGTTTGAGATCGGTGACTGGGGCCAACGTCCTGACTTTC
-	TRBJ2-1	TRBD2	TRBV5-1	CASSLGLALFYNEQFF	TGCGCCAGCAGCTTGGGACTAGCTTTGTTCTACAATGAGCAGTTCTTC
once	TRBJ1-2	TRBD1	TRBV18	CASSFRTGGDYGYTF	TGTGCCAGCTCATTTCGGACAGGGGGCGACTATGGCTACACCTTC
-	TRBJ2-7	TRBD2	TRBV28	CASRLPGLDYEQYF	TGTGCCAGCAGGCTTCCGGGACTAGACTACGAGCAGTACTTC
-	TRBJ2-1	-	TRBV5-1	CASSPDSFIYNEQFF	TGCGCCAGCAGTCCGGACAGCTTCATCTACAATGAGCAGTTCTTC
-	TRBJ2-3	-	TRBV5-4	CASSLTTDTQYF	TGTGCCAGCAGCCTAACGACAGATACGCAGTATTTT
-	TRBJ2-5	TRBD2	TRBV2	CASRSGTSGETQYF	TGTGCCAGCAGGTCCGGGACTAGCGGAGAGACCCAGTACTTC
-	TRBJ2-7	-	TRBV7-8	CASSLDRPYEQYF	TGTGCCAGCAGCTTAGATCGACCCTACGAGCAGTACTTC
-	TRBJ1-1	-	TRBV19	CASSKGLGSQNTEAFF	TGTGCCAGTAGTAAGGGTTTAGGATCCCAGAACACTGAAGCTTTCTTT
-	TRBJ1-2	-	TRBV5-4	CASSLAGGDGYTF	TGTGCCAGCAGCTTGGCCGGAGGGGATGGCTACACCTTC
-	TRBJ1-1	-	TRBV4-1	CASSQVPTRRNTEAFF	TGCGCCAGCAGCCAAGTCCCCACCCGCCGGAACACTGAAGCTTTCTTT
-	TRBJ2-7	-	TRBV28	CASRRTVYEQYF	TGTGCCAGCAGGCGGACAGTCTACGAGCAGTACTTC
-	TRBJ2-1	-	TRBV10-2	CASSELDRYSTNEQFF	TGCGCCAGCAGTGAGCTCGACAGGTATTCTACCAATGAGCAGTTCTTC
-	TRBJ2-7	TRBD2	TRBV6-5	CASSPGTSGRYEQYF	TGTGCCAGCAGTCCCGGGACTAGCGGGAGGTACGAGCAGTACTTC
-	TRBJ1-2	-	TRBV5-4	CASSAGREYGYTF	TGTGCCAGCAGCGCCGGACGGGAGTATGGCTACACCTTC
once	TRBJ1-5	-	TRBV5-6	CASSRMGSTSNQPQHF	TGTGCCAGCAGCCGCATGGGCAGCACTAGCAATCAGCCCCAGCATTTT
-	TRBJ2-2	-	TRBV5-1	CASSLVEQLNTGELFF	TGCGCCAGCAGCTTGGTAGAACAGCTCAACACCGGGGAGCTGTTTTTT
once	TRBJ2-2	-	TRBV7-2	CASSLGTSNTGELFF	TGTGCCAGCAGCCTGGGGACTTCAAACACCGGGGAGCTGTTTTTT
-	TRBJ2-5	TRBD2	TRBV7-2	CASSHRTSGSETQYF	TGTGCCAGCAGCCATAGGACTAGCGGGAGCGAGACCCAGTACTTC
once	TRBJ1-3	-	TRBV14	CASSQGGIRDLGNTIYF	TGTGCCAGCAGCCAAGGCGGAATCCGGGACCTCGGAAACACCATATATTTT
-	TRBJ1-1	-	TRBV6-6	CASSYDPARGATEAFF	TGTGCCAGCAGTTATGACCCCGCACGGGGGGCGACTGAAGCTTTCTTT
-	TRBJ2-5	-	TRBV5-1	CASSRIAGAETQYF	TGCGCCAGCAGCCGGATCGCGGGGGCGGAGACCCAGTACTTC
-	TRBJ1-5	-	TRBV5-1	CASSLEWGNQPQHF	TGCGCCAGCAGCTTGGAGTGGGGGAATCAGCCCCAGCATTTT